This TCR beta chain was captured in a study of blood T cell repertoires in COVID-19. Assignments of participants to cohorts depended upon their own reported clinical history. Some clones are missing from TCRdb's copy, which holds only in-frame ones; the method was immunoSEQ multiplex PCR. Of 400,000 to 450,000 clones listed, roughly 88% are singletons. This CDR3 is built from 13 residues. Trimming stripped 3 bases from V and 6 bases from J, with 8 bases between. The chain joins TRBV12-3 or TRBV12-4 to TRBJ1-4; no clear D gene. The TCR was taken from a man younger than 30 who had recovered from COVID-19. The specimen sequenced was PBMCs or T cells enriched from blood (not recorded which). The CDR3 nucleotides read TGTGCCAGCAGTTTTCATCCAGATGAAAAACTGTTTTTT. Protein: CASSFHPDEKLFF.